The 20 T cell receptor beta chains reported below all come from one sample, sequenced in a study of blood T cell repertoires in COVID-19. Method: immunoSEQ multiplex PCR; TCRdb's copy keeps in-frame clones and lacks some. The table shows approximately 90,000 clones, with about 80% occurring only once. The sample consisted of peripheral blood. Receptors originate from a woman aged 80 or over with acute or convalescent COVID-19.

The V gene is TRBV5-1, the J gene TRBJ2-5, with D possibly matching TRBD1 (6 bases). Trimming stripped 5 bases from V and 5 bases from J, with 13 bases between. There are 13 residues in the CDR3. Germline-derived CDR1 and CDR2 are SGHRS and YFSETQ. CDR3 residues: CASRGQIGETQYF. CDR3 DNA: TGCGCCAGCAGAGGACAGATTGGGGAGACCCAGTACTTC.

The chain couples TRBV5-1 to TRBJ1-1; D might be TRBD1 (6 bases). The germline gives CDR1 SGHRS, CDR2 YFSETQ. The CDR3 contains 13 residues. Trimming removed 4 bases at V and 1 base at J, with 8 bases between. The CDR3 region has the DNA TGCGCCAGCAGCGAGGGACAGAACACTGAAGCTTTCTTT. This sequence encodes CASSEGQNTEAFF.

The chain uses TRBV7-9 and TRBJ2-7; perhaps TRBD2 as D (5 bases). Germline V gives CDR1 SEHNR, CDR2 FQNEAQ (reference sequence). V dropped 1 base and J dropped 5 bases, with 9 bases sitting between them. This CDR3 contains 13 residues. CDR3: CASSLGVSDEQYF. In DNA, the CDR3 is TGTGCCAGCAGCTTAGGGGTTAGCGACGAGCAGTACTTC.

The chain combines TRBV21-1 with TRBJ2-4; the D segment call TRBD1 is taken from the table without a DNA check. TRBV21-1 counts as a pseudogene. The CDR3 runs to 16 residues. Written as DNA, the CDR3 is TGTGCCAGCAGCAAAGGGGGGCAGCTAGCCAAAAACATTCAGTACTTC. Protein sequence: CASSKGGQLAKNIQYF.

The chain combines TRBV4-1 with TRBJ2-3, with 11 bases lining up with TRBD2. Germline V gene sequence: CDR1 MGHRA, CDR2 YSYEKL. With 1 base clipped from V and 6 bases from J, the junction kept 3 bases outside the gene matches. The length of the CDR3 is 15 residues. CDR3 residues: CASSQASGGMDTQYF. DNA of the CDR3: TGCGCCAGCAGCCAAGCTAGCGGGGGGATGGATACGCAGTATTTT.

Only a few counts were recorded for this clone. The V call is TRBV27, the J call TRBJ2-7; 7 bases fit TRBD2. The CDR3 consists of 15 residues. Unmatched junction bases numbered 12, after V lost 3 bases and J lost 7 bases. Germline CDR1 and CDR2: MNHEY and SMNVEV (reference sequence). CDR3: CASSFSRTREQEQYF. CDR3 nucleotide sequence: TGTGCCAGCAGTTTTTCCCGGACTAGAGAGCAGGAGCAGTACTTC.

J is TRBJ2-7 and V is TRBV11-1; perhaps TRBD1 as D (5 bases). Germline V gene lookup returns CDR1 SGHAT and CDR2 FQDESV (reference sequence). The CDR3 is 13 amino acids. Trimming removed 1 base at V and 3 bases at J, with 7 bases between. The CDR3 sequence is CASSLEDSYEQYF. The CDR3 coding sequence is TGTGCCAGCAGCTTAGAAGACAGCTACGAGCAGTACTTC. Supplemented by reference TRBV11-1 and TRBJ2-7, the full variable domain reads EAEVAQSPRYKITEKSQAVAFWCDPISGHATLYWYRQILGQGPELLVQFQDESVVDDSQLPKDRFSAERLKGVDSTLKIQPAELGDSAMYLCASSLEDSYEQYFGPGTRLTVT.

The count of this clone is one. The rearrangement joins TRBV11-2 to TRBJ2-7, with a possible D match to TRBD1 (5 bases). Germline CDR1 is SGHAT and CDR2 is FQNNGV. V dropped 2 bases and J dropped 5 bases, with 16 bases sitting between them. The CDR3 runs to 15 residues. CDR3 protein: CASSLLGERGHEQYF. The CDR3 nucleotides read TGTGCCAGCAGCTTATTAGGGGAAAGGGGCCACGAGCAGTACTTC.

J is TRBJ2-7 and V is TRBV15; D is possibly TRBD2 (6 bases). CDR1 is LNHNV and CDR2 is YYDKDF in the germline V gene (reference sequence). Trimming cost V 0 bases and J 0 bases, with 12 bases left between them. This CDR3 has 16 residues. The CDR3 protein is CATSREWGVSSYEQYF. The CDR3 region has the DNA TGTGCCACCAGCAGAGAGTGGGGGGTAAGCTCCTACGAGCAGTACTTC.

V and J are TRBV3-1 (or the pseudogene TRBV3-2) and TRBJ2-6; tentative D call: TRBD1 (5 bases). The germline gives CDR1 LGHDT, CDR2 YNNKEL (reference sequence). V was cut by 7 bases and J by 0 bases, with 7 bases left in between. The CDR3 covers 14 residues. The CDR3 region is CASTRGSGANVLTF. CDR3 nucleotide sequence: TGTGCCAGCACTAGGGGCTCTGGGGCCAACGTCCTGACTTTC.

The chain carries TRBV18 and TRBJ2-3, with D perhaps matching TRBD2 (6 bases). V lost 5 bases, J lost 1 base, and 13 bases lay in between. The germline gives CDR1 KGHSH, CDR2 LQKENI. There are 15 residues in the CDR3. The CDR3 DNA follows: TGTGCCAGCTCAGAACAGACGGGGGGCACAGATACGCAGTATTTT. Protein sequence: CASSEQTGGTDTQYF.

The rearrangement uses TRBV7-3 and TRBJ1-5; unclear D gene. The CDR3 runs to 13 residues. Per the germline V gene, CDR1 is SGHTA and CDR2 is FQGTGA. The V gene lost 3 bases and the J gene lost 5 bases, with 8 bases spanning the gap. The CDR3 is CASSLERDQPQHF. Here the CDR3 DNA reads TGTGCCAGCAGCTTGGAGAGGGATCAGCCCCAGCATTTT.

This rearrangement joins TRBV5-1 to TRBJ2-1; 9 bases map to TRBD2. The germline V gene has CDR1 SGHRS and CDR2 YFSETQ. This CDR3 comprises 12 residues. The CDR3 loop reads CASGREGNEQFF. The CDR3 DNA sequence: TGCGCTAGCGGGCGGGAGGGCAATGAGCAGTTCTTC.

The genes are TRBV4-1 and TRBJ1-4; 7 bases match TRBD1. Per germline, CDR1 MGHRA and CDR2 YSYEKL. The CDR3 sequence is 14 residues long. Germline trimming cut 4 bases from V and 8 bases from J; bases unmatched to any gene: 7. CDR3 nucleotides: TGCGCCAGCAGCCCCCGACAGGGTGGAGAAAAACTGTTTTTT. Encoded protein: CASSPRQGGEKLFF.

This clone was seen a single time. The chain combines TRBV4-1 with TRBJ1-1, with TRBD1 identical over 8 bases. This CDR3 spans 15 amino acids. Germline V gene lookup returns CDR1 MGHRA and CDR2 YSYEKL. With 2 bases clipped from V and 4 bases from J, the junction kept 6 bases outside the gene matches. For the CDR3, the DNA is TGCGCCAGCAGCCAAAACAGGGGGACGGGCACTGAAGCTTTCTTT. It codes for CASSQNRGTGTEAFF.

The V gene is TRBV2, the J gene TRBJ2-1; 14 positions match TRBD2. Germline assignment: CDR1 SNHLY and CDR2 FYNNEI. This CDR3 has 16 residues. Trimming took 9 bases from V and 0 from J; bases not matched to a gene: 4. The CDR3 loop reads CASQGTSGSSYNEQFF. The CDR3 DNA reads as TGTGCCAGTCAGGGGACTAGCGGGAGCTCCTACAATGAGCAGTTCTTC.

The chain couples TRBV3-1 (or the pseudogene TRBV3-2) to TRBJ1-5; the D is unclear. The CDR3 loop spans 15 amino acids. Trimming pared 1 base from V and 1 base from J, leaving 8 bases between. Germline values: CDR1 LGHDT, CDR2 YNNKEL (reference sequence). CDR3 loop: CASSQAGNSNQPQHF. As DNA, the CDR3 is TGTGCCAGCAGCCAAGCCGGGAACAGCAATCAGCCCCAGCATTTT.

The chain combines TRBV10-2 with TRBJ2-6; 10 bases line up with TRBD1. The junction had 8 bases not matched to a gene; V was cut back by 4 bases and J by 2 bases. CDR1 is WSHSY, CDR2 SAAADI, per germline. The CDR3 contains 18 residues. CDR3 bases: TGCGCCAGCAGTGCGGGGGACAGGGGAAGGGCTGGGGCCAACGTCCTGACTTTC. This translates into CASSAGDRGRAGANVLTF.

The chain couples TRBV2 to TRBJ1-2, with D perhaps matching TRBD1 (6 bases). V lost 2 bases, J lost 8 bases, and 12 bases lay in between. Germline V gene data show CDR1 as SNHLY and CDR2 as FYNNEI. The CDR3 runs to 13 residues. CDR3 in amino acids: CASSERGGGGYTF. CDR3 sequence (DNA): TGTGCCAGCAGTGAACGAGGGGGTGGGGGCTACACCTTC.

The chain has TRBV5-4 and TRBJ2-7; D possibly corresponds to TRBD2 (6 bases). CDR1 SGHNT and CDR2 YYREEE come from the germline V gene (reference sequence). The CDR3 is 14 residues long. V dropped 2 bases and J dropped 0 bases, with 9 bases sitting between them. The CDR3 nucleotides are TGTGCCAGCAGCTTCCGGGGGAGCTCCTACGAGCAGTACTTC. Its protein is CASSFRGSSYEQYF.